A single sample gave rise to the 10 T cell receptor beta chains below, sequenced in a study of graft-versus-host responses after intestinal transplantation. This table comes from immunoSEQ multiplex PCR, and its TCRdb copy is limited to in-frame clones, with some not included. The data hold tens of thousands of clones, with around 94% observed a single time. The starting material was PBMCs, obtained 16 days after intestinal transplant. These receptors came from a human patient who received an intestinal transplant, so some T cells may come from the graft donor.

This chain connects TRBV4-3 to TRBJ1-5, with D possibly matching TRBD1 (5 bases). The germline gives CDR1 LGHNA, CDR2 YSLEER. Trimming removed 4 bases from V and 0 bases from J, with 7 bases in between. This CDR3 has 14 residues. CDR3 residues: CASSLDSSNQPQHF. In nucleotides, the CDR3 is TGCGCCAGCAGCCTCGACAGTAGCAATCAGCCCCAGCATTTT.

The V and J genes are TRBV2 and TRBJ2-5; D unclear. Trimming pared 3 bases from V and 0 bases from J, leaving 11 bases between. Per germline, CDR1 SNHLY and CDR2 FYNNEI. The CDR3 is made up of 15 amino acids. The CDR3, as DNA: TGTGCCAGCAGTGATGGAACTATGTACCAAGAGACCCAGTACTTC. Its protein is CASSDGTMYQETQYF.

The genes are TRBV11-2 and TRBJ2-7; D is uncertain. Per germline, CDR1 SGHAT and CDR2 FQNNGV. The length of the CDR3 is 13 residues. V shed 1 base and J shed 3 bases, with 7 bases lying between them. The CDR3 is CASSLVTYYEQYF. For the CDR3, the DNA is TGTGCCAGCAGCTTAGTGACTTACTACGAGCAGTACTTC.

V gene TRBV5-4 combines with J gene TRBJ2-1; 8 nucleotides line up with TRBD2. Germline assignment: CDR1 SGHNT and CDR2 YYREEE (reference sequence). The J segment lost 6 bases and the V segment lost 1 base, leaving 6 bases of the junction unmatched. CDR3 size: 15 residues. In DNA form, the CDR3 reads TGTGCCAGCAGCTTGACGGGAGGGCCATTCAATGAGCAGTTCTTC. Protein product: CASSLTGGPFNEQFF. Supplemented by reference TRBV5-4 and TRBJ2-1, the full variable domain reads ETGVTQSPTHLIKTRGQQVTLRCSSQSGHNTVSWYQQALGQGPQFIFQYYREEENGRGNFPPRFSGLQFPNYSSELNVNALELDDSALYLCASSLTGGPFNEQFFGPGTRLTVL.

The chain is built from TRBV2 and TRBJ2-7; 7 bases match TRBD1. Germline loops: CDR1 SNHLY, CDR2 FYNNEI. J lost 0 bases, V lost 3 bases, and 11 bases had no gene match. This CDR3 has 17 residues. This CDR3 is CASSEPLSGDSSYEQYF. The CDR3 coding sequence is TGTGCCAGCAGTGAGCCCCTGTCTGGGGACAGCTCCTACGAGCAGTACTTC. The variable domain in full, with the rest retrieved from reference TRBV2 and TRBJ2-7, is EPEVTQTPSHQVTQMGQEVILRCVPISNHLYFYWYRQILGQKVEFLVSFYNNEISEKSEIFDDQFSVERPDGSNFTLKIRSTKLEDSAMYFCASSEPLSGDSSYEQYFGPGTRLTVT.

The chain joins TRBV30 to TRBJ2-1, with 10 positions matching TRBD2. J gave up 15 bases and V 0 bases, and 17 bases lay outside the gene matches. CDR1 is GTSNPN and CDR2 is SVGIG in the germline V gene (reference sequence). The CDR3 has 16 amino acids. The CDR3: CAWSVTPHPSGRDRFF. In DNA, the CDR3 is TGTGCCTGGAGTGTAACCCCACATCCTAGCGGGAGAGATCGGTTCTTC.

The chain couples TRBV30 to TRBJ1-5, with D possibly matching TRBD1 (6 bases). Germline CDR1 GTSNPN, CDR2 SVGIG (reference sequence). The V gene lost 1 base and the J gene lost 3 bases, with 10 bases spanning the gap. The CDR3 is made up of 14 amino acids. The CDR3 nucleotides are TGTGCCTGGAGTGGGGGGGGCCTCAATCAGCCCCAGCATTTT. Its translation is CAWSGGGLNQPQHF.

This chain joins TRBV6-5 and TRBJ2-5; maybe TRBD2 (5 bases). From germline, CDR1 is MNHEY and CDR2 SVGAGI. The CDR3 has 15 residues. Trimming left V 2 bases short and J 4 bases short, with 14 bases between. In nucleotides, the CDR3 is TGTGCCAGCAGTTACACGGACTCCCCCCGAGAGACCCAGTACTTC. Translation gives CASSYTDSPRETQYF.

The chain employs TRBV19 and TRBJ1-2, with unresolved D. V was cut by 1 base and J by 5 bases, with 11 bases left in between. Germline-derived CDR1 and CDR2 are LNHDA and SQIVND (reference sequence). This CDR3 comprises 14 residues. The CDR3 reads CASSIADGRYGYTF. DNA of the CDR3: TGTGCCAGTAGTATAGCTGACGGAAGATATGGCTACACCTTC.

This chain joins TRBV4-1 and TRBJ2-1; 7 nucleotides line up with TRBD2. CDR3 length equals 15 residues. V gave up 1 base and J gave up 3 bases; unmatched junction bases: 3. The V gene's germline CDR1 is MGHRA and CDR2 YSYEKL. This CDR3 is CASSQGSGLYNEQFF. CDR3 sequence (DNA): TGCGCCAGCAGCCAAGGTAGCGGGCTCTACAATGAGCAGTTCTTC.